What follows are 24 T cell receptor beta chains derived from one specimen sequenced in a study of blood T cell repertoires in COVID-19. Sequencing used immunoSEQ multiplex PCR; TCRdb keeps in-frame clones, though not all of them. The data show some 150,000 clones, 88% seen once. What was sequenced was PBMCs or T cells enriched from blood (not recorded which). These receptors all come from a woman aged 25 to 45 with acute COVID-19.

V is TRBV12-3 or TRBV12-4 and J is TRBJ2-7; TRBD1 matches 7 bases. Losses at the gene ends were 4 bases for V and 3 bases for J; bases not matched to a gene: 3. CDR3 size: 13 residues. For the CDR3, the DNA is TGTGCCAGCAGTTCGACAGGGCGCTACGAGCAGTACTTC. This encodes CASSSTGRYEQYF.

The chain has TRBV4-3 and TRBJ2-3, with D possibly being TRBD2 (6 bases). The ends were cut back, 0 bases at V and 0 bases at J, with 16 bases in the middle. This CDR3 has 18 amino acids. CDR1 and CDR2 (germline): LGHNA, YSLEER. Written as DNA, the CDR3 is TGCGCCAGCAGCCAAGAAAAGGCGGGGTTTGTTAGCACAGATACGCAGTATTTT. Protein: CASSQEKAGFVSTDTQYF.

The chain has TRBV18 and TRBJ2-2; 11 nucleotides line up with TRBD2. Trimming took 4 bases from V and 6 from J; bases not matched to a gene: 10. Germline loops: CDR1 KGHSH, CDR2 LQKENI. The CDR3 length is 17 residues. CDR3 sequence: CASSRQTSGTGAGELFF. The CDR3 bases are TGTGCCAGCTCACGCCAGACTAGCGGGACCGGCGCCGGGGAGCTGTTTTTT.

Here the CDR3 reads CASSLAPTGRETQYF. CDR3 DNA: TGTGCCAGCAGCTTAGCCCCGACAGGGAGGGAGACCCAGTACTTC. The chain couples TRBV11-2 to TRBJ2-5; a possible D gene is TRBD1 (7 bases). The germline CDR1 and CDR2 sequences are SGHAT and FQNNGV. Trimming left V 1 base short and J 5 bases short, with 14 bases between. CDR3 size: 15 residues.

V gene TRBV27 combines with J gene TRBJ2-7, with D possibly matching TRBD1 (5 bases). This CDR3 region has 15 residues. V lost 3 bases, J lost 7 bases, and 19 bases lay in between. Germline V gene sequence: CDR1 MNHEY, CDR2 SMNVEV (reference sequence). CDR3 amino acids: CASSFGAGPGREQYF. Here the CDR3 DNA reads TGTGCCAGCAGTTTTGGGGCAGGCCCGGGCCGGGAGCAGTACTTC.

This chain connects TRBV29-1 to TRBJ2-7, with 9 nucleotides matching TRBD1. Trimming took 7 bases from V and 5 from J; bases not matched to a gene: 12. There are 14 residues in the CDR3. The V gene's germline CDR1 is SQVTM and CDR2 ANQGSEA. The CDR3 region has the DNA TGCAGCGCCATCAGACAGGGGGGGGCGGACGAGCAGTACTTC. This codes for CSAIRQGGADEQYF.

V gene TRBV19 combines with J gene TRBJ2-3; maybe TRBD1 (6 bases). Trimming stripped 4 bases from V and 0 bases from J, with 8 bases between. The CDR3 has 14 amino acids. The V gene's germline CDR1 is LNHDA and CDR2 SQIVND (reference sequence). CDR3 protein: CASSRTASTDTQYF. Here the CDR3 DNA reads TGTGCCAGTAGTAGGACAGCTAGCACAGATACGCAGTATTTT.

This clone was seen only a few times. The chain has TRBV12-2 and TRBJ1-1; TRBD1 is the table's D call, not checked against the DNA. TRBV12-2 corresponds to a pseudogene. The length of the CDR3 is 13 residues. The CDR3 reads CASRSRTGLKAFF. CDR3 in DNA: TGTGCAAGTCGCTCCAGGACAGGTCTTAAAGCTTTCTTT.

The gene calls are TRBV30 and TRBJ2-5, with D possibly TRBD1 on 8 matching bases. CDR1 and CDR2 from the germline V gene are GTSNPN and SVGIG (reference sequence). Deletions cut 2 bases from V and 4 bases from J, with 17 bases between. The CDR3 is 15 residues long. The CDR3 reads CAWSRDRTGGETQYF. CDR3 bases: TGTGCCTGGAGTCGGGACAGGACGGGGGGAGAGACCCAGTACTTC. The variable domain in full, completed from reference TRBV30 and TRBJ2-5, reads SQTIHQWPATLVQPVGSPLSLECTVEGTSNPNLYWYRQAAGRGLQLLFYSVGIGQISSEVPQNLSASRPQDRQFILSSKKLLLSDSGFYLCAWSRDRTGGETQYFGPGTRLLVL.

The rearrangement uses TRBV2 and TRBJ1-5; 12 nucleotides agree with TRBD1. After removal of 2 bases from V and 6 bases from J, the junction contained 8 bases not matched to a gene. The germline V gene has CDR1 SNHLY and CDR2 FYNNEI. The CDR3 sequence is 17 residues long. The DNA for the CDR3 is TGTGCCAGCAGTGAATTGGGACCGGGACAGGGGGCTCAGCCCCAGCATTTT. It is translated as CASSELGPGQGAQPQHF.

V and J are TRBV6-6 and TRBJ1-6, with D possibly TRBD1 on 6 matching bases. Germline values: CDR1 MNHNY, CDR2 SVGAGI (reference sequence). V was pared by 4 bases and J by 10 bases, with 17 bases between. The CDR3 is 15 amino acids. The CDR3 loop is CASSSRTVASSPLHF. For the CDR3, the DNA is TGTGCCAGCAGTTCGCGGACAGTAGCGTCATCACCCCTCCACTTT.

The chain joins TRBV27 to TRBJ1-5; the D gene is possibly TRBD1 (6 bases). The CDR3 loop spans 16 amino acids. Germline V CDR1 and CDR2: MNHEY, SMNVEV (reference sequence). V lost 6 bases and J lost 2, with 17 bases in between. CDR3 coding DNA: TGTGCCAGCAGGGAAATCACAGGGTTCGGCAATCAGCCCCAGCATTTT. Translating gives CASREITGFGNQPQHF.

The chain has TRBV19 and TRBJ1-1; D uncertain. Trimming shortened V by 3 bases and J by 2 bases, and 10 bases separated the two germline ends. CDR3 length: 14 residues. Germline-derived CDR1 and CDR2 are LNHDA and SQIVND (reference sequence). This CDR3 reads CASSIWSGNTEAFF. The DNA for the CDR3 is TGTGCCAGTAGTATTTGGAGCGGAAACACTGAAGCTTTCTTT. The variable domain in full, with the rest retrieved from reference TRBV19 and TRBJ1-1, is DGGITQSPKYLFRKEGQNVTLSCEQNLNHDAMYWYRQDPGQGLRLIYYSQIVNDFQKGDIAEGYSVSREKKESFPLTVTSAQKNPTAFYLCASSIWSGNTEAFFGQGTRLTVV.

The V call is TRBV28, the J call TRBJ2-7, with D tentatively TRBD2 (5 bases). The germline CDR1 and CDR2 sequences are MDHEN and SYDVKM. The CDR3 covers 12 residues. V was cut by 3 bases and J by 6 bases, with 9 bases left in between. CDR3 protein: CASSFQGGEQYF. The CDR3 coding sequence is TGTGCCAGCAGTTTTCAAGGAGGCGAGCAGTACTTC.

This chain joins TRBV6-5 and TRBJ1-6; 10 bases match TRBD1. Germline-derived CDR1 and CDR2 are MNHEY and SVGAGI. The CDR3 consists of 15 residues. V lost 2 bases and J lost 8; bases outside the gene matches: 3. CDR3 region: CASSYTTGGHSPLHF. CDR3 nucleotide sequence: TGTGCCAGCAGTTACACGACAGGGGGCCATTCACCCCTCCACTTT.

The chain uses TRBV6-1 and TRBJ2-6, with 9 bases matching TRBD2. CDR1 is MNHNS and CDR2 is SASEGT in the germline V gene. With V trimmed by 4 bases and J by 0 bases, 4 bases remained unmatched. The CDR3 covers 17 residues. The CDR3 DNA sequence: TGTGCCAGCAGTGCGACTAGCGGCAACTCTGGGGCCAACGTCCTGACTTTC. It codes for CASSATSGNSGANVLTF.

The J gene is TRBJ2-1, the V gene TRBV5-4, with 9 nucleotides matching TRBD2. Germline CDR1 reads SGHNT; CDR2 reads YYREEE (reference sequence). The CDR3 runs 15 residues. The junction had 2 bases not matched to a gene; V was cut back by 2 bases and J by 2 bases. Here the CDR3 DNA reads TGTGCCAGCAGCTTCACTAGCGGGCCCTACAATGAGCAGTTCTTC. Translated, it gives CASSFTSGPYNEQFF.

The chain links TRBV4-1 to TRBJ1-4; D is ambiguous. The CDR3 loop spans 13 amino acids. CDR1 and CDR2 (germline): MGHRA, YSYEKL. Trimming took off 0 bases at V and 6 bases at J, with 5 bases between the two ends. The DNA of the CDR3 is TGCGCCAGCAGCCAAGATAACTATGAAAAACTGTTTTTT. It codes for CASSQDNYEKLFF.

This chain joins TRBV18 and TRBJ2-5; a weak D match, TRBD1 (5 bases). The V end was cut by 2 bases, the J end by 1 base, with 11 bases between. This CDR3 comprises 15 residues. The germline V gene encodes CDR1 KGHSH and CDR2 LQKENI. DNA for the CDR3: TGTGCCAGCTCACCAAATTACCAGGGCCAAGAGACCCAGTACTTC. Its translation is CASSPNYQGQETQYF.

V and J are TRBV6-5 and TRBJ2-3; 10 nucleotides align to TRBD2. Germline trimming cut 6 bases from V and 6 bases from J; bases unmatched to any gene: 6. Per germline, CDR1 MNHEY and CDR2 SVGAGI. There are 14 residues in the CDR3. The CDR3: CASRRLAGSDTQYF. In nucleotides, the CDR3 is TGTGCCAGCAGGCGACTAGCGGGTAGCGATACGCAGTATTTT.

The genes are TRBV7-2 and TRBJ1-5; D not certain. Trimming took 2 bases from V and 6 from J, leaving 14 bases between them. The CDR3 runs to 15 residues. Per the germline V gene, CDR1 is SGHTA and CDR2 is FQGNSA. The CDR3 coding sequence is TGTGCCAGCAGCTTAATAGGTGGGCTGACTCAGCCCCAGCATTTT. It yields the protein CASSLIGGLTQPQHF. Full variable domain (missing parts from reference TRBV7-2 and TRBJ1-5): GAGVSQSPSNKVTEKGKDVELRCDPISGHTALYWYRQSLGQGLEFLIYFQGNSAPDKSGLPSDRFSAERTGGSVSTLTIQRTQQEDSAVYLCASSLIGGLTQPQHFGDGTRLSIL.

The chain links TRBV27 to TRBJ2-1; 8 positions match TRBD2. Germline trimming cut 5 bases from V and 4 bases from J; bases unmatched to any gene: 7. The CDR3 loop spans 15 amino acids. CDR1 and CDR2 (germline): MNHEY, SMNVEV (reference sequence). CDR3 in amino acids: CASSPFSGTYNEQFF. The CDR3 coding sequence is TGTGCCAGCAGTCCATTTAGCGGGACGTACAATGAGCAGTTCTTC.

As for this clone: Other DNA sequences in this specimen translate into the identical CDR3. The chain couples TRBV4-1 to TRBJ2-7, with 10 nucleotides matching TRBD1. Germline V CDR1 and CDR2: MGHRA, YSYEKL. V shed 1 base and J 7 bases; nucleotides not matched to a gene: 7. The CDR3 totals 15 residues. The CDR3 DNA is TGCGCCAGCAGCCAAGGGGGGACAGGGGCGGGGGAGCAGTACTTC. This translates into CASSQGGTGAGEQYF.

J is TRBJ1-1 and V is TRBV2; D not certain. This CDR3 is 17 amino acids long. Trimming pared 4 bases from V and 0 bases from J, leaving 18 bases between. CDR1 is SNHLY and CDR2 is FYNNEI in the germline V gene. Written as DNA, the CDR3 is TGTGCCAGCAGTGTGATCATAGCTAACTTGTTGAACACTGAAGCTTTCTTT. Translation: CASSVIIANLLNTEAFF.